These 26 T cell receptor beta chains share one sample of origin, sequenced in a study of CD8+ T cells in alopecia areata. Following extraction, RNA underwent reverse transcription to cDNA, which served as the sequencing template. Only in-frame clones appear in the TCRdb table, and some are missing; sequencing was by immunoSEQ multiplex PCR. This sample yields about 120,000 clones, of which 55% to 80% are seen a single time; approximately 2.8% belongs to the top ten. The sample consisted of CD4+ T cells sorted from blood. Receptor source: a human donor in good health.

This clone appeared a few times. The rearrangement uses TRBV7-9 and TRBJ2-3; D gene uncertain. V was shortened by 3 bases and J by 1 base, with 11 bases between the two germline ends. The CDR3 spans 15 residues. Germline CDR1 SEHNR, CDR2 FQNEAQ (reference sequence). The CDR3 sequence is CASSFTGRGTDTQYF. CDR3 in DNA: TGTGCCAGCAGCTTCACCGGTCGGGGCACAGATACGCAGTATTTT.

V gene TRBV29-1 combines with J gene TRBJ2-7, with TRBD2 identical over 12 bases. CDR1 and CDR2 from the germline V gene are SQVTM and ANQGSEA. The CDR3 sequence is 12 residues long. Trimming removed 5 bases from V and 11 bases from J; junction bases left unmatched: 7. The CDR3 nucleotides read TGCAGCGTTCTAACTAGCGGGGGGACTAAGTACTTC. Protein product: CSVLTSGGTKYF.

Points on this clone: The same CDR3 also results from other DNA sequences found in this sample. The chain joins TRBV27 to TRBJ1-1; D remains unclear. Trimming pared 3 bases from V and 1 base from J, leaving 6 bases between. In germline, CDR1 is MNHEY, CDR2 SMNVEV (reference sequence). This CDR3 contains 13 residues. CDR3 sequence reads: CASSLEGNTEAFF. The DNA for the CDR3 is TGTGCCAGCAGTTTGGAGGGGAACACTGAAGCTTTCTTT.

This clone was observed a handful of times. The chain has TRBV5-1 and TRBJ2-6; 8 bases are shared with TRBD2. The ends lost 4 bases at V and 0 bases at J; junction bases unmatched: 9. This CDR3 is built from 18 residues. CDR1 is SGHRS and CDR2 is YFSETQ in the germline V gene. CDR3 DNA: TGCGCCAGCAGCCCTGGCTCAGCGGGGGTCTCTGGGGCCAACGTCCTGACTTTC. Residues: CASSPGSAGVSGANVLTF.

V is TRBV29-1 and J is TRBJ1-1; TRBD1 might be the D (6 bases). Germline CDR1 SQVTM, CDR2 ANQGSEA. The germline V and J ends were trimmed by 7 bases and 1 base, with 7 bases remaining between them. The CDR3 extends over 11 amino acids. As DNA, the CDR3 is TGCAGCGGGGGACAGAACACTGAAGCTTTCTTT. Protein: CSGGQNTEAFF.

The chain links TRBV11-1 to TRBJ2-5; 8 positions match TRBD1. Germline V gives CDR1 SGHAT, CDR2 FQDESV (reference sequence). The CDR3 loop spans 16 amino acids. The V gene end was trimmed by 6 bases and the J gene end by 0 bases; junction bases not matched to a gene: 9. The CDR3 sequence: CASRQGQEAYQETQYF. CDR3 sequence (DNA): TGTGCCAGCAGGCAGGGACAGGAGGCCTACCAAGAGACCCAGTACTTC.

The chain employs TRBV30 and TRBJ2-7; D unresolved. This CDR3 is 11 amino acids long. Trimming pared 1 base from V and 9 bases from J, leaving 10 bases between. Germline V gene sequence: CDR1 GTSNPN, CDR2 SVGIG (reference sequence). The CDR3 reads CAWSGGLGQYF. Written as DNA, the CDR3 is TGTGCCTGGAGTGGTGGGCTTGGGCAGTACTTC.

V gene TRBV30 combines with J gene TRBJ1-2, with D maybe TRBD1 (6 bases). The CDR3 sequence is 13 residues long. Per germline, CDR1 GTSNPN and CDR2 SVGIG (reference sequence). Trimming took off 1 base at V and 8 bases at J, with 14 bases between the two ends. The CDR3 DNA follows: TGTGCCTGGAGTGAGGGGGGGTACGGCGGCTACACCTTC. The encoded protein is CAWSEGGYGGYTF.

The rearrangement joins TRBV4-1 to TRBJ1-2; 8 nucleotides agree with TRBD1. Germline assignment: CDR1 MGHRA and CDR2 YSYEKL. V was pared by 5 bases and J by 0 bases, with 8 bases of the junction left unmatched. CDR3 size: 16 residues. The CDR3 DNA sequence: TGCGCCAGCAGCACACCCGGGACAGGAGCTAACTATGGCTACACCTTC. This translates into CASSTPGTGANYGYTF.

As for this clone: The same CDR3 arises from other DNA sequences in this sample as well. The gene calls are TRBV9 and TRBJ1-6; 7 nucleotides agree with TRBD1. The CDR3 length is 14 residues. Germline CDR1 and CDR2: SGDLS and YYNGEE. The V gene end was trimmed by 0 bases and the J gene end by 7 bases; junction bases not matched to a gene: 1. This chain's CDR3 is CASSVGDRNSPLHF. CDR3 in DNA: TGTGCCAGCAGCGTAGGGGACAGAAATTCACCCCTCCACTTT.

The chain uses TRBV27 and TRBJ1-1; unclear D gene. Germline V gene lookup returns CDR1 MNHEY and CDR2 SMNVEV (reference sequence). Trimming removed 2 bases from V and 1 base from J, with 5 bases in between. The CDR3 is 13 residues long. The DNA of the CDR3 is TGTGCCAGCAGTTTAGACCGGAACACTGAAGCTTTCTTT. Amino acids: CASSLDRNTEAFF.

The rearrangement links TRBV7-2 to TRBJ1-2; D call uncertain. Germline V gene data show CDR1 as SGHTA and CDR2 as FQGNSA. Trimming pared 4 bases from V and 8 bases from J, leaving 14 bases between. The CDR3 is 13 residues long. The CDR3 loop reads CASSSSPLGGYTF. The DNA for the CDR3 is TGTGCCAGCAGCTCGTCTCCCTTGGGGGGCTACACCTTC. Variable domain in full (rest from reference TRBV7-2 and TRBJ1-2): GAGVSQSPSNKVTEKGKDVELRCDPISGHTALYWYRQSLGQGLEFLIYFQGNSAPDKSGLPSDRFSAERTGGSVSTLTIQRTQQEDSAVYLCASSSSPLGGYTFGSGTRLTVV.

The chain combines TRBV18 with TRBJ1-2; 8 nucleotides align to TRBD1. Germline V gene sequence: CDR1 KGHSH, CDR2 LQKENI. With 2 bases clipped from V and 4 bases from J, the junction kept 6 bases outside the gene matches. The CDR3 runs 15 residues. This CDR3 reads CASSPGQGSLYGYTF. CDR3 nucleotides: TGTGCCAGCTCACCAGGACAGGGATCACTCTATGGCTACACCTTC.

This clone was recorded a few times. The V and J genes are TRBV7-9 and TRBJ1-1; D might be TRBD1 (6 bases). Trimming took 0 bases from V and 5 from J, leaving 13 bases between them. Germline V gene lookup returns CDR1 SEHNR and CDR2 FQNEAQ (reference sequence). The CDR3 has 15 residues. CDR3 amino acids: CASSLAARGGTEAFF. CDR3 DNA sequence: TGTGCCAGCAGCTTAGCCGCAAGAGGGGGAACTGAAGCTTTCTTT.

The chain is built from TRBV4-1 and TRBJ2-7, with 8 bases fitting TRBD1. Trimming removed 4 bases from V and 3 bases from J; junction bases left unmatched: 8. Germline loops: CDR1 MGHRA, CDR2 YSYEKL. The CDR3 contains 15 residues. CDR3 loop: CASSPASGQGYEQYF. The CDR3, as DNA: TGCGCCAGCAGCCCCGCCTCCGGACAGGGCTACGAGCAGTACTTC.

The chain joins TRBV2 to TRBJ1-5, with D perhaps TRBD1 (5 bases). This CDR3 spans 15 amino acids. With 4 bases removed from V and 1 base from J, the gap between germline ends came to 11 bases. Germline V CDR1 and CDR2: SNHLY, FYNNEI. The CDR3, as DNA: TGTGCCAGCAGTGCGGAGTCAGGGAGCAATCAGCCCCAGCATTTT. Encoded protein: CASSAESGSNQPQHF.

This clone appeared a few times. This CDR3 reads CASSQDRGQGIPEAFF. CDR3 nucleotide sequence: TGTGCCAGCAGCCAAGATCGGGGCCAGGGGATCCCTGAAGCTTTCTTT. The rearrangement links TRBV14 to TRBJ1-1, with D maybe TRBD1 (6 bases). There are 16 residues in the CDR3. The germline gives CDR1 SGHDN, CDR2 FVKESK. V was shortened by 0 bases and J by 6 bases, with 17 bases between the two germline ends.

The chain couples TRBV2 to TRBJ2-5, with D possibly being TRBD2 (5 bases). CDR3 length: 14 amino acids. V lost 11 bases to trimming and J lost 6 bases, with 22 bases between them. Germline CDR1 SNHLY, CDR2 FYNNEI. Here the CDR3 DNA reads TGTGCCTCCCTACCCAGACTAATTGACAAGACCCAGTACTTC. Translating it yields CASLPRLIDKTQYF.

CDR3 in DNA: TGTGCCAGCAGCCTTGAGGGGAGGGGGAGCTACAATGAGCAGTTCTTC. This codes for CASSLEGRGSYNEQFF. The rearrangement uses TRBV11-2 and TRBJ2-1, with TRBD2 as a possible D gene (7 bases). This CDR3 contains 16 residues. Germline loops: CDR1 SGHAT, CDR2 FQNNGV. Trimming took 5 bases from V and 3 from J, leaving 17 bases between them.

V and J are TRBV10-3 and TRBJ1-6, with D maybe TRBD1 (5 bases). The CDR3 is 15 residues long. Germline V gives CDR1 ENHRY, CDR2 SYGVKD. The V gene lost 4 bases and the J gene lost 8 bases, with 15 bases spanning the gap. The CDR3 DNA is TGTGCCATCAGTGGTGTGCGAGACAGAGATTCACCCCTCCACTTT. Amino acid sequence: CAISGVRDRDSPLHF.

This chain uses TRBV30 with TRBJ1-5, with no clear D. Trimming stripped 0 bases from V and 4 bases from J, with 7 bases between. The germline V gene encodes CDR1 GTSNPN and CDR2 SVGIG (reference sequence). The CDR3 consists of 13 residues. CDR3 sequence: CAWSVQRNQPQHF. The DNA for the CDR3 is TGTGCCTGGAGTGTACAGCGGAATCAGCCCCAGCATTTT.

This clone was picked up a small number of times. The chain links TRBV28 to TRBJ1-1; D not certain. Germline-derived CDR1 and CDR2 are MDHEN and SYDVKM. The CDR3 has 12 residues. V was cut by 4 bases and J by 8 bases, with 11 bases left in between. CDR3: CASSSQQFEAFF. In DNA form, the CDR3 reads TGTGCCAGCAGTTCCCAGCAGTTCGAAGCTTTCTTT.

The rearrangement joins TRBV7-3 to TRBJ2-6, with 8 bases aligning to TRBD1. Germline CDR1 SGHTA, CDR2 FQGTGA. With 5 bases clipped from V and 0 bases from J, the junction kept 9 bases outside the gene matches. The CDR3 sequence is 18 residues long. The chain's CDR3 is CASSPTGTGSSGANVLTF. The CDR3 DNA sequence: TGTGCCAGCAGCCCCACCGGGACAGGTTCCTCTGGGGCCAACGTCCTGACTTTC.

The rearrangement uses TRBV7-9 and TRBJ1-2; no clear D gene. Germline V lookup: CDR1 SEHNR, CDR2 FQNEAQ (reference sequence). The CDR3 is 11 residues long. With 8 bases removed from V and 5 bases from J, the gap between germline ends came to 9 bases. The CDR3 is CASSSLYGYTF. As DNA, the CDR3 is TGTGCCAGCTCTTCCCTATATGGCTACACCTTC.

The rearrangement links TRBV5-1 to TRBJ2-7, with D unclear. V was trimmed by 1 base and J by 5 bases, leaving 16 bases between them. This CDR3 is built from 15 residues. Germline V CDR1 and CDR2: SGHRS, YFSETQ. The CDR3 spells CASSLTTGTENEQYF. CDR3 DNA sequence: TGCGCCAGCAGCTTGACTACGGGCACAGAAAACGAGCAGTACTTC. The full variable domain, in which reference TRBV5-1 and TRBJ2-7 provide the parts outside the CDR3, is KAGVTQTPRYLIKTRGQQVTLSCSPISGHRSVSWYQQTPGQGLQFLFEYFSETQRNKGNFPGRFSGRQFSNSRSEMNVSTLELGDSALYLCASSLTTGTENEQYFGPGTRLTVT.

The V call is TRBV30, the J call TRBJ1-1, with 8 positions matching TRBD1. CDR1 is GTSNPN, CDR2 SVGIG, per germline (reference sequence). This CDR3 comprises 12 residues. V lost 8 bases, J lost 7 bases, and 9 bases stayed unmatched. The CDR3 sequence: CARDRGEGEAFF. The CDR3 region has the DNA TGTGCCCGAGACAGGGGTGAAGGTGAAGCTTTCTTT.